This paragraph covers one T cell receptor beta chain sequence. Its antigen is as yet unknown. One end of the junction does not line up with germline, which may come from a read error. The record originates from a study of shared clonotypes between healthy human individuals. Whole-study context: With ages of 18 to 49, the donors were two women and three men. Findings of the study overall: Clonotypes shared by all four sorted-subset donors had higher generation probabilities than non-shared clonotypes. With few donors, the genetic and exposure-history diversity represented was limited.

The assay was run at deep level. The table came from immunoSEQ multiplex PCR; TCRdb's copy has only in-frame clones and leaves some out. The repertoire holds nearly 600,000 clones, about 95% seen once, with less than 0.13% in the top ten. Naive CD8 isolation took CD45RO-negative cells positively selected for CCR7 and excluded terminally differentiated effector memory CD45RA+ cells. Input material: naive CD8+ T cells sorted from blood. The clonotype originates from a woman in her 30s in good health.

CDR3 protein: CASSHGTSGKETQHF. The CDR3 DNA is TGTGCCAGCAGTCACGGGACTAGCGGAAAAGAGACCCAGCACTTC. V usage is TRBV27 and J usage is TRBJ2-5, with 11 bases aligning to TRBD2. This CDR3 contains 15 residues. From germline, CDR1 is MNHEY and CDR2 SMNVEV (reference sequence).